This T cell receptor (beta chain) was found in a study of blood T cell repertoires in COVID-19. Overall study context: The United States, Italy and Spain provided the acute and convalescent COVID-19 samples.

Worth noting for this clone: A junction boundary mismatches the germline segment, possibly from a read error.

Germline V gives CDR1 SSHAT, CDR2 FNYEAQ (reference sequence). There are 15 residues in the CDR3. Clones were read by immunoSEQ multiplex PCR, and TCRdb kept only the in-frame ones, dropping some. The sample has about 210,000 clones, 85% to 90% seen once. The sample taken for sequencing was PBMCs or T cells enriched from blood (not recorded which). This clonotype was obtained from a man aged 25 to 40 who had recovered from COVID-19. The chain links TRBV7-7 to TRBJ1-3; TRBD1 is a possible D gene (5 bases). The CDR3 loop is CASSLEGFIRNTIYF. The CDR3 bases are TGTGCTAGCAGCTTAGAGGGGTTTATTAGAAACACCATATATTTT.